Presented here are 14 T cell receptor beta chains from one specimen sequenced in a study of shared clonotypes between healthy human individuals. CD8 cells regarded as naive lacked CD45RO, were positively chosen for CCR7, and omitted terminally differentiated effector memory CD45RA+ cells. Repertoires were generated with immunoSEQ multiplex PCR, while TCRdb's copy carries only in-frame clones and drops some. The table has roughly 2,000,000 clones, about 95% seen once. The sequenced sample consisted of naive CD8+ T cells sorted from blood. The receptors stem from a man aged 18 to 29 in good health.

This chain uses TRBV7-8 with TRBJ1-1; D call uncertain. Germline CDR1 SGHVS, CDR2 FQNEAQ. Trimming removed 5 bases from V and 1 base from J, with 11 bases in between. This CDR3 has 14 amino acids. The CDR3 bases are TGTGCCAGCAGCCTTCAACCGTCGAACACTGAAGCTTTCTTT. It translates to CASSLQPSNTEAFF.

The chain employs TRBV19 and TRBJ2-7; no clear D. Trimming took off 8 bases at V and 0 bases at J, with 11 bases between the two ends. CDR3 length equals 13 residues. Germline values: CDR1 LNHDA, CDR2 SQIVND (reference sequence). CDR3 amino acids: CASRNTSSYEQYF. The CDR3, as DNA: TGTGCCAGTCGAAACACGAGCTCCTACGAGCAGTACTTC.

The V and J genes are TRBV5-6 and TRBJ2-7; TRBD1 might be the D (5 bases). The CDR3 runs to 15 residues. The ends were cut back, 1 base at V and 6 bases at J, with 17 bases in the middle. Per the germline V gene, CDR1 is SGHDT and CDR2 is YYEEEE. The CDR3 protein is CASSLIQAPHLEQYF. DNA of the CDR3: TGTGCCAGCAGCTTGATACAGGCCCCTCACCTCGAGCAGTACTTC.

A word on this clone: Other DNA sequences of this sample code for an identical CDR3. The chain carries TRBV28 and TRBJ2-7; the match to TRBD1 covers 7 bases. This CDR3 spans 12 amino acids. Germline V gene data show CDR1 as MDHEN and CDR2 as SYDVKM. Germline trimming cut 5 bases from V and 4 bases from J; bases unmatched to any gene: 2. CDR3 region: CASSETGYEQYF. Here the CDR3 DNA reads TGTGCCAGCAGTGAGACAGGGTACGAGCAGTACTTC. Based on the CDR3 plus reference TRBV28 and TRBJ2-7, the full variable domain is DVKVTQSSRYLVKRTGEKVFLECVQDMDHENMFWYRQDPGLGLRLIYFSYDVKMKEKGDIPEGYSVSREKKERFSLILESASTNQTSMYLCASSETGYEQYFGPGTRLTVT.

The chain recombines TRBV11-2 with TRBJ2-2; D gene uncertain. V lost 1 base and J lost 6, with 6 bases in between. The CDR3 length is 13 residues. CDR1 is SGHAT and CDR2 is FQNNGV in the germline V gene. CDR3 residues: CASSLVMAGELFF. CDR3 nucleotides: TGTGCCAGCAGCTTAGTCATGGCCGGGGAGCTGTTTTTT.

J is TRBJ1-6 and V is TRBV2; the D gene is possibly TRBD1 (5 bases). Germline loops: CDR1 SNHLY, CDR2 FYNNEI. V lost 9 bases and J 0 bases, leaving 9 bases between the germline ends. This CDR3 spans 14 amino acids. The CDR3 DNA reads as TGTGCCAGACGACAGAGCTCCTATAATTCACCCCTCCACTTT. It translates to CARRQSSYNSPLHF.

The V gene is TRBV25-1, the J gene TRBJ1-1; 9 nucleotides agree with TRBD1. The CDR3 contains 16 residues. CDR1 is MGHDK and CDR2 is SYGVNS in the germline V gene. V shed 2 bases and J 2 bases; nucleotides not matched to a gene: 6. CDR3 sequence: CASSEITGGLNTEAFF. For the CDR3, the DNA is TGTGCCAGCAGTGAAATAACAGGGGGCCTAAACACTGAAGCTTTCTTT.

The rearrangement joins TRBV5-4 to TRBJ1-1; no firm D call. CDR1 is SGHNT and CDR2 is YYREEE in the germline V gene (reference sequence). The CDR3 is 14 amino acids. V was shortened by 6 bases and J by 4 bases, with 16 bases between the two germline ends. The CDR3 DNA sequence: TGTGCCAGCACCCCCGTTGACGGGAGCACTGAAGCTTTCTTT. The encoded protein is CASTPVDGSTEAFF.

This chain connects TRBV5-6 to TRBJ2-1, with D uncertain. Trimming took off 2 bases at V and 3 bases at J, with 6 bases between the two ends. The germline V gene has CDR1 SGHDT and CDR2 YYEEEE. CDR3 length: 13 residues. The CDR3 region is CASSFNNYNEQFF. DNA for the CDR3: TGTGCCAGCAGCTTTAACAACTACAATGAGCAGTTCTTC.

The V and J genes are TRBV7-9 and TRBJ2-7, with 7 bases matching TRBD1. V was pared by 3 bases and J by 2 bases, with 4 bases of the junction left unmatched. The CDR3 runs 14 residues. Germline assignment: CDR1 SEHNR and CDR2 FQNEAQ (reference sequence). The CDR3 reads CASSFTGTAYEQYF. The CDR3 DNA sequence: TGTGCCAGCAGCTTTACCGGGACAGCCTACGAGCAGTACTTC.

CDR3 nucleotide sequence: TGTGCCAGCAGCCATCCGGGACAGGGGGCTGGGGAGCAGTACTTC. This sequence encodes CASSHPGQGAGEQYF. The chain is built from TRBV5-4 and TRBJ2-7; 12 nucleotides line up with TRBD1. The trim removed 4 bases at V and 7 bases at J, leaving 9 bases unmatched. CDR1 is SGHNT, CDR2 YYREEE, per germline (reference sequence). The CDR3 runs 15 residues.

In this sample, this clone turned up once. The chain is built from TRBV30 and TRBJ2-3; TRBD1 matches at 9 bases. Looked up from germline, CDR1 is GTSNPN and CDR2 is SVGIG (reference sequence). The CDR3 consists of 15 residues. J was trimmed by 5 bases and V by 2 bases; bases with no gene match: 8. CDR3 coding DNA: TGTGCCTGGAGTATGACAGGGGGAAAGTTAGATACGCAGTATTTT. It yields the protein CAWSMTGGKLDTQYF.

The chain employs TRBV11-2 and TRBJ1-2, with 8 bases matching TRBD1. Germline V gene data show CDR1 as SGHAT and CDR2 as FQNNGV. Unmatched junction bases numbered 1, after V lost 1 base and J lost 3 bases. The CDR3 is made up of 14 amino acids. CDR3 residues: CASSLAGQDYGYTF. In DNA, the CDR3 is TGTGCCAGCAGCTTAGCGGGACAGGACTATGGCTACACCTTC. Complete variable domain (other parts from reference TRBV11-2 and TRBJ1-2): EAGVAQSPRYKIIEKRQSVAFWCNPISGHATLYWYQQILGQGPKLLIQFQNNGVVDDSQLPKDRFSAERLKGVDSTLKIQPAKLEDSAVYLCASSLAGQDYGYTFGSGTRLTVV.

The genes are TRBV11-2 and TRBJ1-1; maybe TRBD1 (5 bases). From germline, CDR1 is SGHAT and CDR2 FQNNGV. The length of the CDR3 is 14 residues. Trimming took 2 bases from V and 0 from J, leaving 7 bases between them. CDR3 coding DNA: TGTGCCAGCAGCTTAATGGGGCTGAACACTGAAGCTTTCTTT. Translating gives CASSLMGLNTEAFF.